Listed here are 9 T cell receptor beta chains from one sample, sequenced in a study of T cell responses to AZD1222 COVID-19 vaccine (dated by TCRdb to the early 2020s). Receptor libraries were prepared by the immunoSEQ multiplex PCR assay. TCRdb re-hosts the immuneACCESS table, in-frame sequences only. Its copies lack some clones; in the studies checked, an unresolved V gene accounts for under half of them, and the cause for the rest is not known. Here the sample has more than 35,000 clones; nearly 85% occur a single time. The top ten constitute about 50% of the sample. Per the publication, the time point label means: baseline before first vaccination. The material was peripheral blood, obtained on day 0 of AZD1222 vaccination. All receptors derive from an adult in good health.

The J gene is TRBJ1-2, the V gene TRBV14, with 8 bases lining up with TRBD1. Germline assignment: CDR1 SGHDN and CDR2 FVKESK. The length of the CDR3 is 13 residues. The ends lost 3 bases at V and 7 bases at J; junction bases unmatched: 4. The CDR3 region has the DNA TGTGCCAGCAGCCAGACCACAGGGGGTGGCTACACCTTC. Translated, it gives CASSQTTGGGYTF.

This clone occurred a few times. The chain couples TRBV7-8 to TRBJ2-7; tentative D call: TRBD1 (6 bases). CDR3 length: 13 amino acids. Trimming took off 8 bases at V and 2 bases at J, with 13 bases between the two ends. Germline-derived CDR1 and CDR2 are SGHVS and FQNEAQ. The CDR3 sequence is CASGDTLTYEQYF. In nucleotides, the CDR3 is TGTGCCAGCGGGGACACCCTTACCTACGAGCAGTACTTC.

This chain uses TRBV12-3 or TRBV12-4 with TRBJ1-4; D call uncertain. The CDR3 loop spans 12 amino acids. Trimming stripped 1 base from V and 15 bases from J, with 12 bases between. CDR3 nucleotide sequence: TGTGCCAGCAGTTTAGACATCCGGGGTGTGTTTTTT. It translates to CASSLDIRGVFF.

The chain combines TRBV7-3 with TRBJ1-1; TRBD1 is a possible D gene (5 bases). Germline V gene data show CDR1 as SGHTA and CDR2 as FQGTGA. The ends were cut back, 5 bases at V and 2 bases at J, with 9 bases in the middle. This CDR3 has 13 residues. For the CDR3, the DNA is TGTGCCAGCAGCCTGACAGTTAACACTGAAGCTTTCTTT. Protein sequence: CASSLTVNTEAFF.

The V gene is TRBV10-2, the J gene TRBJ1-6; D gene ambiguous. Germline V gene lookup returns CDR1 WSHSY and CDR2 SAAADI. The CDR3 runs to 14 residues. V was cut by 4 bases and J by 6 bases, with 10 bases left in between. CDR3 DNA sequence: TGCGCCAGCAGTGTGGTCAGCCCTAATTCACCCCTCCACTTT. Protein: CASSVVSPNSPLHF.

This chain links TRBV30 with TRBJ1-6; 8 bases line up with TRBD1. CDR1 GTSNPN and CDR2 SVGIG come from the germline V gene (reference sequence). With 2 bases clipped from V and 5 bases from J, the junction kept 8 bases outside the gene matches. The CDR3 is 16 residues long. CDR3 in DNA: TGTGCCTGGAGTCCTGATATGACAGGGGATAATTCACCCCTCCACTTT. It yields the protein CAWSPDMTGDNSPLHF.

V usage is TRBV2 and J usage is TRBJ2-2; D remains unclear. V lost 6 bases and J lost 7, with 6 bases in between. CDR1 is SNHLY and CDR2 is FYNNEI in the germline V gene. The CDR3 runs 11 residues. CDR3 coding DNA: TGTGCCAGCAGCCCCCTCGGGGAGCTGTTTTTT. This sequence encodes CASSPLGELFF.

This rearrangement joins TRBV6-6 to TRBJ2-2; unclear D gene. V lost 6 bases and J 6 bases, leaving 11 bases between the germline ends. The germline CDR1 and CDR2 sequences are MNHNY and SVGAGI (reference sequence). The CDR3 is made up of 13 amino acids. The CDR3 is CASSPLFPGELFF. CDR3 nucleotides: TGTGCCAGCAGCCCCCTGTTTCCCGGGGAGCTGTTTTTT.

This rearrangement joins TRBV4-3 to TRBJ2-3; 9 bases agree with TRBD2. V shed 0 bases, J shed 7 bases, and the junction held 11 bases outside the gene matches. Looked up from germline, CDR1 is LGHNA and CDR2 is YSLEER. The CDR3 is 17 residues long. DNA for the CDR3: TGCGCCAGCAGCCAAGATACCGCCAGCGGGGGGCTGAATACGCAGTATTTT. It specifies CASSQDTASGGLNTQYF.